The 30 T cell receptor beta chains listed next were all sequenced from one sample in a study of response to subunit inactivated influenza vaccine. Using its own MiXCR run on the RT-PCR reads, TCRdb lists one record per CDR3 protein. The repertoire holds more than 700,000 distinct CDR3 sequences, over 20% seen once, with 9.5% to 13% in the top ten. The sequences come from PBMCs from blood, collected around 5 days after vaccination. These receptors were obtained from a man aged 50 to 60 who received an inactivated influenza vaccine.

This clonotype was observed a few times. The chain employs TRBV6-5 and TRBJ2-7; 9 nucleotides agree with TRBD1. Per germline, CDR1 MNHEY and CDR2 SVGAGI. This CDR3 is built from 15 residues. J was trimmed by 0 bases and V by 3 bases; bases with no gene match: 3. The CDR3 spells CASSYVDRGSYEQYF. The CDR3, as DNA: TGTGCCAGCAGTTATGTGGACAGGGGCTCCTACGAGCAGTACTTC.

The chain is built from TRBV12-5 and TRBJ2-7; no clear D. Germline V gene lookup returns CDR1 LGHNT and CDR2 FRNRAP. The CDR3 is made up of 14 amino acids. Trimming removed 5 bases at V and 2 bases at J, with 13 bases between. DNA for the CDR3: TGTGCTAGTGGTCCGTCAGGTGGAACCTACGAGCAGTACTTC. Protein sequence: CASGPSGGTYEQYF.

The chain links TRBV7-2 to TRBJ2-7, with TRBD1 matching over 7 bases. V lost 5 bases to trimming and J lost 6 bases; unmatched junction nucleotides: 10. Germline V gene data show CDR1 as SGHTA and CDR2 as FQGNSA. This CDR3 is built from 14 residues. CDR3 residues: CASSPGQTTREQYF. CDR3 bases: TGTGCCAGCAGCCCGGGACAGACGACTCGCGAGCAGTACTTC.

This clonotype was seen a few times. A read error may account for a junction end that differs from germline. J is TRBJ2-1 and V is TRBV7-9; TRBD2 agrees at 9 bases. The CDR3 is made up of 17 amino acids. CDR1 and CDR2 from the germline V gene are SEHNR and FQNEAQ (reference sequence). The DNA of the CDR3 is TGTGCCAGCAGCCTAGCACGAGCGGGGGGCGCCTACAATGAGCAGTTCTTC. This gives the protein CASSLARAGGAYNEQFF.

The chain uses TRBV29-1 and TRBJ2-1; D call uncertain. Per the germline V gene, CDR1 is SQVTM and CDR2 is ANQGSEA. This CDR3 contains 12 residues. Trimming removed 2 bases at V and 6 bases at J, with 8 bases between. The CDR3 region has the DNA TGCAGCGTTGAATGGGCGGCCAATGAGCAGTTCTTC. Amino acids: CSVEWAANEQFF.

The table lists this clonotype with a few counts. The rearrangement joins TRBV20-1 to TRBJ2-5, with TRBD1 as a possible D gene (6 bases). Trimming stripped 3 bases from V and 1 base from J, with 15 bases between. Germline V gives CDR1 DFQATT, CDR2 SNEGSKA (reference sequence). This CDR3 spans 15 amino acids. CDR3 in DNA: TGCAGTGCTAGGGATTTGAGACAGGTCCAAGAGACCCAGTACTTC. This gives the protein CSARDLRQVQETQYF.

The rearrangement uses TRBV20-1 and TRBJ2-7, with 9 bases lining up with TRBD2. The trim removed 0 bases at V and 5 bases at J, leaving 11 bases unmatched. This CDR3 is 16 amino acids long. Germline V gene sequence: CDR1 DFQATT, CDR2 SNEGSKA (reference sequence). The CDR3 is CSARDFFSGSGNEQYF. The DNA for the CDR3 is TGCAGTGCTAGAGATTTTTTTAGCGGGAGTGGAAACGAGCAGTACTTC.

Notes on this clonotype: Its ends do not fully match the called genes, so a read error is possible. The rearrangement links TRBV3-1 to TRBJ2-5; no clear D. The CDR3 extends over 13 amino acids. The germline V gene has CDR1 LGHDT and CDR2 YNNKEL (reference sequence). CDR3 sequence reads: CASSQLGPETQHF. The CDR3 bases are TGTGCCAGCAGCCAACTAGGCCCGGAGACCCAGCACTTC.

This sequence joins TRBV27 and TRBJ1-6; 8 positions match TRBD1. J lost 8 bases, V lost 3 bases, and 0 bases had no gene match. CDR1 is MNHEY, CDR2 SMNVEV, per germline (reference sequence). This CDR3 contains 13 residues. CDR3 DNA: TGTGCCAGCAGTTTCAGGGGGCATTCACCCCTCCACTTT. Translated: CASSFRGHSPLHF.

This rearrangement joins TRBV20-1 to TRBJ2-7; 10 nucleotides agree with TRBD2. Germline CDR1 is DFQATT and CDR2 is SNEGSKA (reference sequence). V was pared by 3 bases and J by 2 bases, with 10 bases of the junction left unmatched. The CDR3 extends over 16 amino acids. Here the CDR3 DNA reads TGCAGTGCTAGCCCGCTTCTAGCGGGGGCGACCTACGAGCAGTACTTC. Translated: CSASPLLAGATYEQYF.

The CDR3 region is CSARAGTSGNLVSTDTQYF. DNA of the CDR3: TGCAGTGCTAGAGCCGGGACTAGCGGGAACCTTGTTAGCACAGATACGCAGTATTTT. This chain links TRBV20-1 with TRBJ2-3; 13 bases are a match to TRBD2. CDR1 is DFQATT and CDR2 is SNEGSKA in the germline V gene (reference sequence). The CDR3 is 19 amino acids. V shed 1 base, J shed 0 bases, and the junction held 10 bases outside the gene matches.

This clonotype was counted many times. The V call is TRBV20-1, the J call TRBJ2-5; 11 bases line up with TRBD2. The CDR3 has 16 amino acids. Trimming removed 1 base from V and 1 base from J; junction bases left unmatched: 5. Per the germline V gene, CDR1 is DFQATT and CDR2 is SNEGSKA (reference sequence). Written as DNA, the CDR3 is TGCAGTGCTAGAGGTCTAGCGGGGGGTGGCCAAGAGACCCAGTACTTC. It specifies CSARGLAGGGQETQYF.

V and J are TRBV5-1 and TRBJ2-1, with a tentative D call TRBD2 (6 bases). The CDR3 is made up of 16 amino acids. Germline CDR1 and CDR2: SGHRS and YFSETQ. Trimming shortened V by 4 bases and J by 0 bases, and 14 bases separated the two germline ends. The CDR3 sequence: CASSRDFPSSYNEQFF. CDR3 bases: TGCGCCAGCAGCCGGGACTTTCCAAGCTCCTACAATGAGCAGTTCTTC.

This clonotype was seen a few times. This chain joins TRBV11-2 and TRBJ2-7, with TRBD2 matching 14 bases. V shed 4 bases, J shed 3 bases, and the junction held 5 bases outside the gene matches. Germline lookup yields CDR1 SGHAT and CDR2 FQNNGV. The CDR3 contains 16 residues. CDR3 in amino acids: CASSWRLAGGSYEQYF. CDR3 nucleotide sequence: TGTGCCAGCAGCTGGAGACTAGCGGGAGGGAGCTACGAGCAGTACTTC.

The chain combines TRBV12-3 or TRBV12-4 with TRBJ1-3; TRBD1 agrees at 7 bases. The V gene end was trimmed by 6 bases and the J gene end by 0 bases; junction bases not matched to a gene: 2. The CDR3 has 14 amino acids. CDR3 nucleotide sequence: TGTGCCAGCAGGGGACAGATCTCTGGAAACACCATATATTTT. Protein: CASRGQISGNTIYF.

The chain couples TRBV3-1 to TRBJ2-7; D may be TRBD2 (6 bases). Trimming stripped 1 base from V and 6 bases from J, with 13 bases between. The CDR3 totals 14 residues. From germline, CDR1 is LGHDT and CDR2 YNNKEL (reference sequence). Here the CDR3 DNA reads TGTGCCAGCAGCCAAGTTGGCGGGGCTGTCGAGCAGTACTTC. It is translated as CASSQVGGAVEQYF.

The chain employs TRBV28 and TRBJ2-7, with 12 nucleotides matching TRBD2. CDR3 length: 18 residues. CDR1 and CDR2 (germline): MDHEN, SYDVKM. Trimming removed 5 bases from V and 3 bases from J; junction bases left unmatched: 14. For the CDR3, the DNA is TGTGCCAGCAGTAACCCTCCGGGACTAGCGGGCGCAAACTACGAGCAGTACTTC. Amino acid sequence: CASSNPPGLAGANYEQYF. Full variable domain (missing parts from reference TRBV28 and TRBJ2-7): DVKVTQSSRYLVKRTGEKVFLECVQDMDHENMFWYRQDPGLGLRLIYFSYDVKMKEKGDIPEGYSVSREKKERFSLILESASTNQTSMYLCASSNPPGLAGANYEQYFGPGTRLTVT.

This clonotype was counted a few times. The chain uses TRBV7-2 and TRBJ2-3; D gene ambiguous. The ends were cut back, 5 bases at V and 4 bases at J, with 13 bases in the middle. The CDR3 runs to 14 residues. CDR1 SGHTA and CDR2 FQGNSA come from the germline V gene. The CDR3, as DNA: TGTGCCAGCAGCCCAGGACCCGGGCCAGATACGCAGTATTTT. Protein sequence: CASSPGPGPDTQYF.

CDR3 sequence: CASSPVPGQGDTEAFF. CDR3 in DNA: TGTGCCAGCAGCCCGGTACCGGGACAGGGGGACACTGAAGCTTTCTTT. This chain connects TRBV3-1 to TRBJ1-1; 11 nucleotides line up with TRBD1. The CDR3 extends over 16 amino acids. The germline CDR1 and CDR2 sequences are LGHDT and YNNKEL (reference sequence). Trimming cost V 4 bases and J 3 bases; bases outside gene matches: 7.

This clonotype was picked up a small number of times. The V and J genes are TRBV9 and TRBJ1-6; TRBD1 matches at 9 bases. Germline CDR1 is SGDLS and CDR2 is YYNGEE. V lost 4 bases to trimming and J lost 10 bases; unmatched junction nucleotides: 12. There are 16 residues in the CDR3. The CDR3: CASSKVVGTGNSPLHF. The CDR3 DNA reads TGTGCCAGCAGCAAAGTGGTTGGGACAGGGAACTCACCCCTCCACTTT.

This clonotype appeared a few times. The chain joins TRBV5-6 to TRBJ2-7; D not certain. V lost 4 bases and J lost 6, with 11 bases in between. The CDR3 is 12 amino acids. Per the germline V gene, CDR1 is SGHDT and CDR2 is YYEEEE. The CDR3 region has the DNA TGTGCCAGCAGCGGGTTGGATCTCGAGCAGTACTTC. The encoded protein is CASSGLDLEQYF.

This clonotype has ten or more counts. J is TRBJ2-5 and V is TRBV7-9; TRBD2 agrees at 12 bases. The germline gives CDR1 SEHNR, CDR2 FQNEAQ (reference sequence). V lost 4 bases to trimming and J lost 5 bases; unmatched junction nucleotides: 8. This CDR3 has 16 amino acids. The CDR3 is CASSSSSGRAWETQYF. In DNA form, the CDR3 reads TGTGCCAGCAGCTCCTCTAGCGGGAGGGCCTGGGAGACCCAGTACTTC.

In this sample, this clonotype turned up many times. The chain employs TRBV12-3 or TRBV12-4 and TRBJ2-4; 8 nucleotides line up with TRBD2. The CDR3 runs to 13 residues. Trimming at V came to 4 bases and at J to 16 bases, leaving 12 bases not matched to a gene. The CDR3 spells CASSSTPIGTSYF. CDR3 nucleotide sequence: TGTGCCAGCAGTTCAACCCCTATCGGGACTAGTTACTTC.

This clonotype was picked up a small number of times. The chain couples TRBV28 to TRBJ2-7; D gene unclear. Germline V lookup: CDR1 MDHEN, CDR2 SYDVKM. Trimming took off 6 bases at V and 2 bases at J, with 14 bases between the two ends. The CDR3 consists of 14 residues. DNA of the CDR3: TGTGCCAGCAGCCTTTCTTTCGGAACCTACGAGCAGTACTTC. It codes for CASSLSFGTYEQYF.

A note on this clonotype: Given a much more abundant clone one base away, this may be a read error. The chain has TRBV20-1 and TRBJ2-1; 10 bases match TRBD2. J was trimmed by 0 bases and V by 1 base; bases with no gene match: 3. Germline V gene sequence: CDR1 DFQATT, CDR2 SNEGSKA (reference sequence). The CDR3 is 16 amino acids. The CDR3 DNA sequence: TGCAGTGCTAGAGGCGGACTAGCGGCCTCCTACAATGAGCAGTTCTTC. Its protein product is CSARGGLAASYNEQFF.

CDR3 sequence: CSATSRSGEQYF. The CDR3 bases are TGCAGTGCTACCTCTAGATCGGGTGAGCAGTACTTC. The chain uses TRBV20-1 and TRBJ2-7; D is unclear. The CDR3 length is 12 residues. Germline CDR1 and CDR2: DFQATT and SNEGSKA (reference sequence). Trimming left V 4 bases short and J 7 bases short, with 14 bases between.

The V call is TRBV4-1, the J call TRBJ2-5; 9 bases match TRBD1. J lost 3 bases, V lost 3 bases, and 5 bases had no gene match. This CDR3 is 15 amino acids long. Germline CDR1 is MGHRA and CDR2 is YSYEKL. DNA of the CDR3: TGCGCCAGCAGCCAGGGGACAGGGCTGGAAGAGACCCAGTACTTC. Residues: CASSQGTGLEETQYF.

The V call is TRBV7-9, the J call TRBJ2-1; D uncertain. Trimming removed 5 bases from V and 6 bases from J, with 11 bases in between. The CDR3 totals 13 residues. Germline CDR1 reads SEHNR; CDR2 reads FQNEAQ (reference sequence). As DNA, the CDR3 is TGTGCCAGCAGCAATTGGAGCCCCAATGAGCAGTTCTTC. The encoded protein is CASSNWSPNEQFF.

The CDR3 sequence is CATSVGGGLSYNEQFF. The CDR3 coding sequence is TGTGCCACCAGTGTAGGGGGGGGCCTCAGCTACAATGAGCAGTTCTTC. The chain is built from TRBV24-1 and TRBJ2-1; the D gene is possibly TRBD2 (7 bases). The CDR3 extends over 16 amino acids. The germline V gene encodes CDR1 KGHDR and CDR2 SFDVKD. Trimming removed 5 bases at V and 3 bases at J, with 16 bases between.

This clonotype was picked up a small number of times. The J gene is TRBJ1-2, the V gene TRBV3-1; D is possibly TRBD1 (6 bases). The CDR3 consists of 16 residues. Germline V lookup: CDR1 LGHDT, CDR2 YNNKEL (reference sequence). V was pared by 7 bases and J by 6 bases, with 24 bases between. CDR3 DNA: TGTGCCAGCACCACCAGCATTTTAACAGGGAGAAATGGCTACACCTTC. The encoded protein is CASTTSILTGRNGYTF.